The 16 T cell receptor beta chains presented below share a single source sample, sequenced in a study of CD8 T cells in Susac syndrome. Random hexamers primed reverse transcription of about 0.5 to 1 ug RNA. TCRdb re-called the immunoSEQ multiplex PCR reads through MiXCR, storing one row per CDR3 protein. The sample holds some 400,000 distinct CDR3 sequences; approximately 85% are singletons and the top ten take roughly 0.11%. What was sequenced was CD8+ T cells from PBMCs. The origin of the receptors is a human donor with multiple sclerosis.

The chain joins TRBV28 to TRBJ2-7, with D possibly being TRBD1 (5 bases). Germline CDR1 and CDR2: MDHEN and SYDVKM. Trimming stripped 5 bases from V and 2 bases from J, with 16 bases between. The CDR3 contains 15 residues. In DNA form, the CDR3 reads TGTGCCAGCAGTCTCCCCGACAGCCCCACCTACGAGCAGTACTTC. Translating it yields CASSLPDSPTYEQYF. The full variable domain, its missing parts supplied by reference TRBV28 and TRBJ2-7, is DVKVTQSSRYLVKRTGEKVFLECVQDMDHENMFWYRQDPGLGLRLIYFSYDVKMKEKGDIPEGYSVSREKKERFSLILESASTNQTSMYLCASSLPDSPTYEQYFGPGTRLTVT.

The rearrangement links TRBV6-5 to TRBJ1-6, with a weak D call TRBD1 (6 bases). The CDR3 runs to 14 residues. The V end was cut by 8 bases, the J end by 10 bases, with 18 bases between. CDR1 is MNHEY, CDR2 SVGAGI, per germline. CDR3 sequence reads: CASGSPGDRSPLHF. The CDR3 coding sequence is TGTGCCAGCGGGTCACCAGGGGATCGGTCACCCCTCCACTTT.

The chain joins TRBV5-6 to TRBJ2-1, with D unresolved. Germline V CDR1 and CDR2: SGHDT, YYEEEE. The CDR3 totals 12 residues. V was pared by 1 base and J by 10 bases, with 9 bases between. The chain's CDR3 is CASSLSDREQFF. CDR3 coding DNA: TGTGCCAGCAGCTTGAGTGACCGGGAGCAGTTCTTC.

The chain uses TRBV2 and TRBJ2-7; 10 nucleotides match TRBD1. This CDR3 comprises 17 residues. Germline V lookup: CDR1 SNHLY, CDR2 FYNNEI. Germline trimming cut 9 bases from V and 4 bases from J; bases unmatched to any gene: 18. The CDR3 reads CARMKQTGGTGEYEQYF. Written as DNA, the CDR3 is TGTGCCAGGATGAAACAAACGGGTGGGACAGGGGAATACGAGCAGTACTTC.

The chain joins TRBV27 to TRBJ2-1; 13 bases are shared with TRBD2. The CDR3 covers 16 residues. The ends lost 6 bases at V and 7 bases at J; junction bases unmatched: 9. Germline lookup yields CDR1 MNHEY and CDR2 SMNVEV (reference sequence). Written as DNA, the CDR3 is TGTGCCAGCAGCCCAGGGACTAGCGGGATATGGAATGAGCAGTTCTTC. It codes for CASSPGTSGIWNEQFF.

V usage is TRBV29-1 and J usage is TRBJ2-1; 10 bases align to TRBD2. Germline-derived CDR1 and CDR2 are SQVTM and ANQGSEA. There are 13 residues in the CDR3. The CDR3 DNA is TGCTCGGCTAAGGTAGCGGGAGGCAATGAGCAGTTCTTC. Protein: CSAKVAGGNEQFF.

The CDR3: CASSQVGQGNTEAFF. For the CDR3, the DNA is TGTGCCAGCAGCCAAGTCGGACAGGGGAACACTGAAGCTTTCTTT. The chain employs TRBV3-1 and TRBJ1-1, with 8 bases matching TRBD1. This CDR3 has 15 residues. The trim removed 1 base at V and 1 base at J, leaving 2 bases unmatched. Germline lookup yields CDR1 LGHDT and CDR2 YNNKEL (reference sequence). Based on the CDR3 plus reference TRBV3-1 and TRBJ1-1, the full variable domain is DTAVSQTPKYLVTQMGNDKSIKCEQNLGHDTMYWYKQDSKKFLKIMFSYNNKELIINETVPNRFSPKSPDKAHLNLHINSLELGDSAVYFCASSQVGQGNTEAFFGQGTRLTVV.

The genes are TRBV28 and TRBJ2-6, with TRBD1 matching over 7 bases. CDR3 length equals 14 residues. J lost 2 bases, V lost 6 bases, and 1 base had no gene match. Germline V gene lookup returns CDR1 MDHEN and CDR2 SYDVKM. The CDR3 here is CASRTGTGANVLTF. CDR3 DNA: TGTGCCAGCAGGACAGGGACTGGGGCCAACGTCCTGACTTTC. Filled out from reference TRBV28 and TRBJ2-6, the complete variable domain reads DVKVTQSSRYLVKRTGEKVFLECVQDMDHENMFWYRQDPGLGLRLIYFSYDVKMKEKGDIPEGYSVSREKKERFSLILESASTNQTSMYLCASRTGTGANVLTFGAGSRLTVL.

J is TRBJ2-7 and V is TRBV14; 7 bases fit TRBD1. The V gene's germline CDR1 is SGHDN and CDR2 FVKESK. V was pared by 4 bases and J by 5 bases, with 5 bases of the junction left unmatched. CDR3 length: 13 amino acids. DNA for the CDR3: TGTGCCAGCAGCCGGGACAGTAGGCACGAGCAGTACTTC. This gives the protein CASSRDSRHEQYF.

The gene calls are TRBV27 and TRBJ2-7; 9 bases line up with TRBD2. The V gene end was trimmed by 2 bases and the J gene end by 2 bases; junction bases not matched to a gene: 4. This CDR3 contains 15 residues. The V gene's germline CDR1 is MNHEY and CDR2 SMNVEV (reference sequence). CDR3 amino acids: CASSLAGGLTYEQYF. In DNA form, the CDR3 reads TGTGCCAGCAGTTTAGCGGGAGGGCTAACCTACGAGCAGTACTTC.

The chain has TRBV14 and TRBJ2-1; D ambiguous. The CDR3 extends over 13 amino acids. V was pared by 1 base and J by 8 bases, with 9 bases between. The germline V gene encodes CDR1 SGHDN and CDR2 FVKESK. The CDR3 protein is CASSQVTSDEQFF. The DNA for the CDR3 is TGTGCCAGCAGCCAAGTAACAAGCGATGAGCAGTTCTTC.

V usage is TRBV7-3 and J usage is TRBJ2-1; 11 bases align to TRBD2. CDR3 length equals 17 residues. Germline CDR1 and CDR2: SGHTA and FQGTGA. Unmatched junction bases numbered 11, after V lost 4 bases and J lost 6 bases. The CDR3: CASSSGTGTSGPNEQFF. For the CDR3, the DNA is TGTGCCAGCAGCTCCGGTACCGGGACTAGCGGACCCAATGAGCAGTTCTTC.

This chain links TRBV6-1 with TRBJ1-6, with TRBD1 matching 9 bases. Trimming at V came to 4 bases and at J to 0 bases, leaving 7 bases not matched to a gene. Germline V gene sequence: CDR1 MNHNS, CDR2 SASEGT. This CDR3 contains 18 residues. This CDR3 is CASSGGQGISSYNSPLHF. The CDR3 DNA follows: TGTGCCAGCAGTGGCGGACAGGGGATAAGCTCCTATAATTCACCCCTCCACTTT.

The gene calls are TRBV12-3 or TRBV12-4 and TRBJ2-3, with 10 bases lining up with TRBD2. The CDR3 has 20 amino acids. V gave up 0 bases and J gave up 1 base; unmatched junction bases: 13. CDR3 in amino acids: CASSLALGSGGAFGTDTQYF. In DNA form, the CDR3 reads TGTGCCAGCAGTTTAGCGCTAGGGAGCGGGGGGGCCTTTGGCACAGATACGCAGTATTTT.

This clonotype was seen more than once but under ten times. In DNA, the CDR3 is TGTGCCAGCAGTTTAGCCGGGGCTGGTGAAGCTTTCTTT. Encoded protein: CASSLAGAGEAFF. The chain combines TRBV27 with TRBJ1-1, with D perhaps TRBD1 (5 bases). The CDR3 has 13 residues. Germline values: CDR1 MNHEY, CDR2 SMNVEV (reference sequence). Trimming stripped 2 bases from V and 7 bases from J, with 11 bases between.

This sequence joins TRBV2 and TRBJ2-1; no clear D. The CDR3 covers 13 residues. V lost 4 bases and J lost 6, with 10 bases in between. Germline-derived CDR1 and CDR2 are SNHLY and FYNNEI. DNA of the CDR3: TGTGCCAGCAGTGCGTACAGTGGCAATGAGCAGTTCTTC. The encoded protein is CASSAYSGNEQFF.